The clone carrying this T cell receptor (beta chain) has a handful of counts. Its antigen is unknown. This CDR3 contains 11 residues. V dropped 3 bases and J dropped 5 bases, with 5 bases sitting between them. From germline, CDR1 is MNHNY and CDR2 SVGAGI (reference sequence). This sample is drawn from a study of CD8 T cells in ankylosing spondylitis. Findings and limits, study-wide: A motif of roughly 8 highly homologous TCR beta variants was seen as apparently characteristic of ankylosing spondylitis blood.

Each CDR3 protein gets one entry after TCRdb re-called the 5' RACE reads with MiXCR. The sample comprises about 250,000 distinct CDR3 sequences, approximately 30% of which are singletons, and around 4.5% rests with the top ten. Specimen: blood, either unsorted or a sorted T cell fraction (not recorded which). The chain has TRBV6-6 and TRBJ2-7; D gene uncertain. The sequence was collected from a male donor with ankylosing spondylitis or in good health (not recorded which). The CDR3 DNA reads as TGTGCCAGCAGTTATTTGAACGAGCAGTACTTC. Translated: CASSYLNEQYF.